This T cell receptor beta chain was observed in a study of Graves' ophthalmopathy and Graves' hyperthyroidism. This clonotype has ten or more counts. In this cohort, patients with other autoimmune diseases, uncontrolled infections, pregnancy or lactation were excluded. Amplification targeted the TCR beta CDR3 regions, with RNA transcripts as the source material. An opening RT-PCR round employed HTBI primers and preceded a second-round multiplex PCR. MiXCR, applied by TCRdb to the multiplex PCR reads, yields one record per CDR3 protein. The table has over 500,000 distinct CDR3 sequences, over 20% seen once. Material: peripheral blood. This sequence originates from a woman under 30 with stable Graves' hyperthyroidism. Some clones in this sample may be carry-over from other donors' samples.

CDR3 loop: CASSLGQGRGEAFF. Written as DNA, the CDR3 is TGCGCCAGCAGCTTGGGACAGGGGCGGGGTGAAGCTTTCTTT. The V call is TRBV5-1, the J call TRBJ1-1, with 8 bases that match TRBD1. The V segment lost 0 bases and the J segment 7 bases; nucleotides outside the gene matches: 5. The germline CDR1 and CDR2 sequences are SGHRS and YFSETQ. The length of the CDR3 is 14 residues.